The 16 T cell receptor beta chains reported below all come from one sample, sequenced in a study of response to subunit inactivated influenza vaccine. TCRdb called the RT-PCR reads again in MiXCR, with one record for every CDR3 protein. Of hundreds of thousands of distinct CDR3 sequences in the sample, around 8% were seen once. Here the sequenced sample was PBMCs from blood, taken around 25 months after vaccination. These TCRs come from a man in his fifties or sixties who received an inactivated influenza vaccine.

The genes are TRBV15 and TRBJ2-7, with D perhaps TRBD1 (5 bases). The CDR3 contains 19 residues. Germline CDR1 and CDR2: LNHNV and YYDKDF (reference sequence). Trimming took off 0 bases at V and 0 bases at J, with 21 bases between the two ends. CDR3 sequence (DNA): TGTGCCACCAGCAGAGATATTCGAAGGGGTGGAGCGTCCTCCTACGAGCAGTACTTC. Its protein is CATSRDIRRGGASSYEQYF.

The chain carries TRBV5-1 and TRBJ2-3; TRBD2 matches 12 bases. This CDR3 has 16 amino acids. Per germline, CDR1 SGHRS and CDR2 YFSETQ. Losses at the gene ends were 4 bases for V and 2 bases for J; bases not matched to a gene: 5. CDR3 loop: CASSIGLAGTTDTQYF. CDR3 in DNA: TGCGCCAGCAGCATAGGACTAGCGGGGACCACAGATACGCAGTATTTT. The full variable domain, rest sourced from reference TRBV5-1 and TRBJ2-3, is KAGVTQTPRYLIKTRGQQVTLSCSPISGHRSVSWYQQTPGQGLQFLFEYFSETQRNKGNFPGRFSGRQFSNSRSEMNVSTLELGDSALYLCASSIGLAGTTDTQYFGPGTRLTVL.

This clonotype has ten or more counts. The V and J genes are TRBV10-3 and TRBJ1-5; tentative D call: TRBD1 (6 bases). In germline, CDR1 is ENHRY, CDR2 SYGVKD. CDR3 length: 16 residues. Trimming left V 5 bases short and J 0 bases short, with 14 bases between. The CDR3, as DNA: TGTGCCATCAGTCGACAGGATCGATATAGCAATCAGCCCCAGCATTTT. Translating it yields CAISRQDRYSNQPQHF.

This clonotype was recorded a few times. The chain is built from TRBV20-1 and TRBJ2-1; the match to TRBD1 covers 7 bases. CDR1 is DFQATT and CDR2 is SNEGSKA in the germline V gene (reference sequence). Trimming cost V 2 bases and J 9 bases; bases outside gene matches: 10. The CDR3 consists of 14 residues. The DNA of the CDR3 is TGCAGTGCTAGAAGGGGGCGATTTGGTGGTGAGCAGTTCTTC. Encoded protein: CSARRGRFGGEQFF.

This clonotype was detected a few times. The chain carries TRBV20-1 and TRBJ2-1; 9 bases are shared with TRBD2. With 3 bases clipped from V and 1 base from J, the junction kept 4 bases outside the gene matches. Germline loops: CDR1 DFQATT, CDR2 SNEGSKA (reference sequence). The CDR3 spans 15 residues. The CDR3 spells CSARGLARSYNEQFF. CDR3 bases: TGCAGTGCTAGGGGACTAGCTAGGTCCTACAATGAGCAGTTCTTC.

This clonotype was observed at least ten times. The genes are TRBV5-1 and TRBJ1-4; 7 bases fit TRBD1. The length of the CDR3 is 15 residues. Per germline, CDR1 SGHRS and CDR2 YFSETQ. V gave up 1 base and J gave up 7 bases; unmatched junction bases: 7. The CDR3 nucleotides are TGCGCCAGCAGCTTGAAGAGTGGACAGGTTGAAAAACTGTTTTTT. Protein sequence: CASSLKSGQVEKLFF. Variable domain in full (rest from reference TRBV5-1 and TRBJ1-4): KAGVTQTPRYLIKTRGQQVTLSCSPISGHRSVSWYQQTPGQGLQFLFEYFSETQRNKGNFPGRFSGRQFSNSRSEMNVSTLELGDSALYLCASSLKSGQVEKLFFGSGTQLSVL.

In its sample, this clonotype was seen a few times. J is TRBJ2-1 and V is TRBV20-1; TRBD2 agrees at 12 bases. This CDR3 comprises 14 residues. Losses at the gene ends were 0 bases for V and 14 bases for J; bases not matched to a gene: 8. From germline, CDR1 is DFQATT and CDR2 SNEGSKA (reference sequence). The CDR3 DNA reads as TGCAGTGCTAGAGAAGGGGCTAGCGGGAGGGCGGAGTTCTTC. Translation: CSAREGASGRAEFF.

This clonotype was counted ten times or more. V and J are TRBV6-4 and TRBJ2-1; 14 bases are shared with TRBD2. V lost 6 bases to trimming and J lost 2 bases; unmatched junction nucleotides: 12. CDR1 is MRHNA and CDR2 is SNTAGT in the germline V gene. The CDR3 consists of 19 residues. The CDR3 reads CASRATGTSGSDPYNEQFF. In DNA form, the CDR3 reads TGTGCCAGCAGAGCCACCGGGACTAGCGGGAGTGACCCCTACAATGAGCAGTTCTTC.

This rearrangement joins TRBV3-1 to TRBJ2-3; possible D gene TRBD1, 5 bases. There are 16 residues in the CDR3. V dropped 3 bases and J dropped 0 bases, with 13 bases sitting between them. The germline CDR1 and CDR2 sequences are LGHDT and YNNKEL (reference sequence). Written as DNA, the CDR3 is TGTGCCAGCAGCCATTCCCTAAGGGGAAGCACAGATACGCAGTATTTT. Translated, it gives CASSHSLRGSTDTQYF.

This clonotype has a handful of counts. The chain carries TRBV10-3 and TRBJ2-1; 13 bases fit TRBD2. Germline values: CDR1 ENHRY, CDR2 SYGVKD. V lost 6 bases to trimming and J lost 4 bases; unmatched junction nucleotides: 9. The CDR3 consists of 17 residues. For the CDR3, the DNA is TGTGCCATCAGCTCCGGGACTAGCGGGGACGGTTACAATGAGCAGTTCTTC. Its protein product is CAISSGTSGDGYNEQFF.

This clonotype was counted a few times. CDR3 sequence: CASSQEQRENTGELFF. CDR3 DNA: TGCGCCAGCAGCCAAGAGCAGCGGGAGAACACCGGGGAGCTGTTTTTT. This rearrangement joins TRBV4-3 to TRBJ2-2; 7 nucleotides agree with TRBD2. The CDR3 consists of 16 residues. Germline-derived CDR1 and CDR2 are LGHNA and YSLEER. Trimming took 0 bases from V and 1 from J; bases not matched to a gene: 2.

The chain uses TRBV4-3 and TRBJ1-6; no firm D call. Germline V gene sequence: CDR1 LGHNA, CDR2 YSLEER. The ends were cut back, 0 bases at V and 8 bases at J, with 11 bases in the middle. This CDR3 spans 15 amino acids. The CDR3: CASSQETGIHSPLHF. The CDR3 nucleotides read TGCGCCAGCAGCCAAGAGACGGGGATACATTCACCCCTCCACTTT.

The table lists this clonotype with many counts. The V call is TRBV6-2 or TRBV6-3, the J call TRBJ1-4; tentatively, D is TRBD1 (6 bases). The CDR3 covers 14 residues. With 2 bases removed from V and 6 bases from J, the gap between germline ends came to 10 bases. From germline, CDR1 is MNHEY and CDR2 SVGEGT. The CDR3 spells CASSYGTIDEKLFF. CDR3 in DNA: TGTGCCAGCAGTTACGGGACAATCGATGAAAAACTGTTTTTT.

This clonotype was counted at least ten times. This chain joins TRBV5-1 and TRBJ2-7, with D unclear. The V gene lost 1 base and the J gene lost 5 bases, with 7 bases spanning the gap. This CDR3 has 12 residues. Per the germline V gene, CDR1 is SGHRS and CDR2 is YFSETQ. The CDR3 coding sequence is TGCGCCAGCAGCTTGTTTGCCGACGAGCAGTACTTC. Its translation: CASSLFADEQYF.

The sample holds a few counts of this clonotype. CDR3: CASRGQVSTDTQYF. The CDR3 DNA follows: TGCGCCAGCAGAGGACAGGTTTCCACAGATACGCAGTATTTT. The chain has TRBV5-1 and TRBJ2-3; 7 bases match TRBD1. The V and J ends lost 5 bases and 2 bases, in that order; junction bases with no gene match: 5. From germline, CDR1 is SGHRS and CDR2 YFSETQ. The CDR3 sequence is 14 residues long.

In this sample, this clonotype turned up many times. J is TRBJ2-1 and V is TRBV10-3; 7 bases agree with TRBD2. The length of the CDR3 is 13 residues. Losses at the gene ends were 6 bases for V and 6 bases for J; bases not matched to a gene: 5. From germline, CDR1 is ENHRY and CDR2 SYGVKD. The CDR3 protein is CAISPGLSNEQFF. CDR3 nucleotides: TGTGCCATCAGCCCGGGACTAAGCAATGAGCAGTTCTTC.